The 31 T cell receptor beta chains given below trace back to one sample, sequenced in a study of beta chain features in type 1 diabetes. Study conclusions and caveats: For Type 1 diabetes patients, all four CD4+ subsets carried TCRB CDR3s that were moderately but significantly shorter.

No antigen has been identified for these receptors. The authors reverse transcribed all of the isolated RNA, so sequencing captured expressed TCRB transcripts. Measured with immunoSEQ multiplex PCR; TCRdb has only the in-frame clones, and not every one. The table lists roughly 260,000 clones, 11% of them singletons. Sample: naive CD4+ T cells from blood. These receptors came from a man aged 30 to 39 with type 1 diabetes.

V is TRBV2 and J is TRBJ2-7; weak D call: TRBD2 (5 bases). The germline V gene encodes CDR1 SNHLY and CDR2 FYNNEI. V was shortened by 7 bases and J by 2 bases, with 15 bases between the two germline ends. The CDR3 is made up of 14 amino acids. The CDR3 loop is CASNALDGAYEQYF. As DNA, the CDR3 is TGTGCCAGCAATGCCTTGGACGGGGCCTACGAGCAGTACTTC.

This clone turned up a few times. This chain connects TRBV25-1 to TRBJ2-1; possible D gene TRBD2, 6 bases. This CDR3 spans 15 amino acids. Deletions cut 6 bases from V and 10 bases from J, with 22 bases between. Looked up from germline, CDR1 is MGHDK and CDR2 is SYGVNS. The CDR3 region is CASRGPFTYGGEQFF. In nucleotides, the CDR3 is TGTGCCAGCAGGGGCCCTTTTACATATGGAGGGGAGCAGTTCTTC. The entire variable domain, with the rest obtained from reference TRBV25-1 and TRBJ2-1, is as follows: EADIYQTPRYLVIGTGKKITLECSQTMGHDKMYWYQQDPGMELHLIHYSYGVNSTEKGDLSSESTVSRIRTEHFPLTLESARPSHTSQYLCASRGPFTYGGEQFFGPGTRLTVL.

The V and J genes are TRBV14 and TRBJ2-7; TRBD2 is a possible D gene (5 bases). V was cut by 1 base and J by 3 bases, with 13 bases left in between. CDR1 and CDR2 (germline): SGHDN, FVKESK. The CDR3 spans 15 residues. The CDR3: CASSQVRKGGYEQYF. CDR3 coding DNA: TGTGCCAGCAGCCAAGTTCGGAAAGGAGGCTACGAGCAGTACTTC.

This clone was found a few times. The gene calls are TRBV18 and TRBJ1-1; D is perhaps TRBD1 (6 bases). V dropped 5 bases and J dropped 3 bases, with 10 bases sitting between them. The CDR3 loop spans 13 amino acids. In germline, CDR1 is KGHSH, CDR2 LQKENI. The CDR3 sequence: CASSLNRDTEAFF. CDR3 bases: TGTGCCAGCTCATTAAACAGGGACACTGAAGCTTTCTTT.

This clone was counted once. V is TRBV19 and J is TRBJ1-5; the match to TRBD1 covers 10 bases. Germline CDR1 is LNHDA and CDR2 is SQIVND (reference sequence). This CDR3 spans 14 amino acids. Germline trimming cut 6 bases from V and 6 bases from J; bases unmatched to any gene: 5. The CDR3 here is CASSEGQGFQPQHF. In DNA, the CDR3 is TGTGCCAGTAGCGAGGGACAGGGGTTTCAGCCCCAGCATTTT.

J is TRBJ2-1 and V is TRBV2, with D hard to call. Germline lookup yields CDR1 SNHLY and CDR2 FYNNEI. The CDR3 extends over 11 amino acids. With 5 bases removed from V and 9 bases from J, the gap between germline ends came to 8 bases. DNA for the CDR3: TGTGCCAGCAGTCTTAATCGTGAGCAGTTCTTC. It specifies CASSLNREQFF.

The CDR3 sequence is CASSQGQGAFEQYF. Here the CDR3 DNA reads TGTGCCAGCAGCCAGGGACAGGGGGCATTCGAGCAGTACTTC. The genes are TRBV5-6 and TRBJ2-7; 12 nucleotides line up with TRBD1. CDR1 is SGHDT, CDR2 YYEEEE, per germline. The CDR3 covers 14 residues. J lost 6 bases, V lost 4 bases, and 5 bases had no gene match. Looking up the rest from reference TRBV5-6 and TRBJ2-7 gives the full variable domain: DAGVTQSPTHLIKTRGQQVTLRCSPKSGHDTVSWYQQALGQGPQFIFQYYEEEERQRGNFPDRFSGHQFPNYSSELNVNALLLGDSALYLCASSQGQGAFEQYFGPGTRLTVT.

The CDR3 protein is CASSPGQGRGEQFF. CDR3 in DNA: TGTGCCAGCAGCCCCGGACAGGGTAGGGGTGAGCAGTTCTTC. The V and J genes are TRBV5-6 and TRBJ2-1; TRBD1 matches 8 bases. The CDR3 has 14 residues. The trim removed 4 bases at V and 9 bases at J, leaving 9 bases unmatched. The germline gives CDR1 SGHDT, CDR2 YYEEEE.

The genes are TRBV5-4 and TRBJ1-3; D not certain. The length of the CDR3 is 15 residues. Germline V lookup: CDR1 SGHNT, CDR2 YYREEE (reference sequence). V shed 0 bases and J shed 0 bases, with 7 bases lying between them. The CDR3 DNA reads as TGTGCCAGCAGCTTGGTACACGACTCTGGAAACACCATATATTTT. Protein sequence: CASSLVHDSGNTIYF.

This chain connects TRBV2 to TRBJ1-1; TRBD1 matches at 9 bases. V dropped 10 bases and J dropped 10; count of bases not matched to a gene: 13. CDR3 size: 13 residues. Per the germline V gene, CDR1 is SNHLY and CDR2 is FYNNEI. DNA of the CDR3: TGTGCCACAGGGGACAGGGAGGATCGGGGAGCTTTCTTT. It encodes CATGDREDRGAFF.

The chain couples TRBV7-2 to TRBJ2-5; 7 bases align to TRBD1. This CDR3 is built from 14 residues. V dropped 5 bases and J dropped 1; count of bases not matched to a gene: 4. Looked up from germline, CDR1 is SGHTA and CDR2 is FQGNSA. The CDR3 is CASSLDRVQETQYF. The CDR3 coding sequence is TGTGCCAGCAGCCTTGACAGGGTCCAAGAGACCCAGTACTTC. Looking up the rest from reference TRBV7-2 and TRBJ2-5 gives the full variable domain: GAGVSQSPSNKVTEKGKDVELRCDPISGHTALYWYRQSLGQGLEFLIYFQGNSAPDKSGLPSDRFSAERTGGSVSTLTIQRTQQEDSAVYLCASSLDRVQETQYFGPGTRLLVL.

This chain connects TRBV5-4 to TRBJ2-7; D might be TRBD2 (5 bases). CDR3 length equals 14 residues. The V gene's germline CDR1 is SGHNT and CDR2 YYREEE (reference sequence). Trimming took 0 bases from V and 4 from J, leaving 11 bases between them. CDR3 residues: CASSLDSALYEQYF. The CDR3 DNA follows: TGTGCCAGCAGCTTGGATAGCGCCTTGTACGAGCAGTACTTC.

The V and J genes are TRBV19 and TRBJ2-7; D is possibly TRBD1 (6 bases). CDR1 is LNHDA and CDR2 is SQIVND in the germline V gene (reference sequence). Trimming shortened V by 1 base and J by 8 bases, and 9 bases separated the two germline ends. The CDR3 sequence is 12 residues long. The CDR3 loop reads CASSIGQEKQYF. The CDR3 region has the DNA TGTGCCAGTAGTATAGGACAGGAGAAGCAGTACTTC.

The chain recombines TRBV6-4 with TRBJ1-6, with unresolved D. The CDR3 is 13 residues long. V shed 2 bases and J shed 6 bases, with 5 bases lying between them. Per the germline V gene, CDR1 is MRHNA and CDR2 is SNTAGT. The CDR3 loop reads CASSDEINSPLHF. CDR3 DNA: TGTGCCAGCAGTGACGAGATTAATTCACCCCTCCACTTT.

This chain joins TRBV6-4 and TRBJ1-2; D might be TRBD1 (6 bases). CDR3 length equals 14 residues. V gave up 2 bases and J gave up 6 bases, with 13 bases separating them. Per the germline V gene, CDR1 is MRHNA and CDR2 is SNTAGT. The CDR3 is CASSDLPDSNGYTF. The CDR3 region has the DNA TGTGCCAGCAGTGACCTCCCGGACAGCAATGGCTACACCTTC.

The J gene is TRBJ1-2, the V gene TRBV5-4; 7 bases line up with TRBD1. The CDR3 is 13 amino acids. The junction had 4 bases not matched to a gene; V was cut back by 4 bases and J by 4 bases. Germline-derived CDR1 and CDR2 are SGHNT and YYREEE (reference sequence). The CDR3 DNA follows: TGTGCCAGCAGCCCGGGACAGACCTATGGCTACACCTTC. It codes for CASSPGQTYGYTF.

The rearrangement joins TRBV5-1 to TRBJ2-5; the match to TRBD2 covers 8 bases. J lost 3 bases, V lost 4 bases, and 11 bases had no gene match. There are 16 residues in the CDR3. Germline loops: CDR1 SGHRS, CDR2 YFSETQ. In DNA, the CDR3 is TGCGCCAGCAGCGGCCTTCCCGGGACTAGTGAAGAGACCCAGTACTTC. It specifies CASSGLPGTSEETQYF.

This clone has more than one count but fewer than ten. The CDR3, as DNA: TGTGCCAGCAGCTCATCCCGACATACGGATCAGCCCCAGCATTTT. Residues: CASSSSRHTDQPQHF. The chain recombines TRBV7-2 with TRBJ1-5, with D unclear. Germline V CDR1 and CDR2: SGHTA, FQGNSA. The V end lost 4 bases, the J end lost 5 bases, and 15 bases lay between the germline ends. The CDR3 runs to 15 residues.

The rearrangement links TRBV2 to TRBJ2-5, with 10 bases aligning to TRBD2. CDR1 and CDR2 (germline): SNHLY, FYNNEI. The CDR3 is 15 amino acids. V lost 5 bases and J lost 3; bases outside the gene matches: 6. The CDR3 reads CASSLRLAGKETQYF. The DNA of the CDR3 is TGTGCCAGCAGTCTCAGACTAGCGGGCAAAGAGACCCAGTACTTC.

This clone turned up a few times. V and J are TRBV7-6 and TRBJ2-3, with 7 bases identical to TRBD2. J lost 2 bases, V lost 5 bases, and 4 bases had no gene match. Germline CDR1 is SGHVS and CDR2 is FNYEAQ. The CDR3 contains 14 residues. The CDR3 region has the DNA TGTGCCAGCAGCCCGGGACTAAACACAGATACGCAGTATTTT. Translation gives CASSPGLNTDTQYF.

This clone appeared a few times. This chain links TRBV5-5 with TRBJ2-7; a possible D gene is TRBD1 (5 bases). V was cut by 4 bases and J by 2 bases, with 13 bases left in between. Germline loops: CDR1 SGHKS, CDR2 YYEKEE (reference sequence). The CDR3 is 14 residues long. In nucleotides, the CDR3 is TGTGCCAGCAGCCCCCCCACAGGACCCTACGAGCAGTACTTC. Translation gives CASSPPTGPYEQYF.

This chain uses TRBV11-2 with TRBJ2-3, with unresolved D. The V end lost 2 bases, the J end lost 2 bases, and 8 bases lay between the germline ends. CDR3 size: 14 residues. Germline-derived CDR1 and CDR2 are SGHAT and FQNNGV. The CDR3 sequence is CASSLSTYTDTQYF. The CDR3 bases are TGTGCCAGCAGCTTATCCACCTACACAGATACGCAGTATTTT.

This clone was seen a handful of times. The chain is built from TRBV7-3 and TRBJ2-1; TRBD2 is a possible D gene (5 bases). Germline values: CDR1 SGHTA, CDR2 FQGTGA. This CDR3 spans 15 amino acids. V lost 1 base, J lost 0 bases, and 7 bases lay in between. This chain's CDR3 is CASSLRGLSYNEQFF. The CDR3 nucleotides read TGTGCCAGCAGCTTAAGAGGGCTCTCCTACAATGAGCAGTTCTTC. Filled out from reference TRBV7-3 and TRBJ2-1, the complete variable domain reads GAGVSQTPSNKVTEKGKYVELRCDPISGHTALYWYRQSLGQGPEFLIYFQGTGAADDSGLPNDRFFAVRPEGSVSTLKIQRTERGDSAVYLCASSLRGLSYNEQFFGPGTRLTVL.

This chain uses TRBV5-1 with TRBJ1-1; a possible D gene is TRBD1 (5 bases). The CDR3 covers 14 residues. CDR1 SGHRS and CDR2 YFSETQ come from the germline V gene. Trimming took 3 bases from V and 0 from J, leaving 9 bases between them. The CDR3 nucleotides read TGCGCCAGCAGCTCCAAGACAGTGAACACTGAAGCTTTCTTT. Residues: CASSSKTVNTEAFF.

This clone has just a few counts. The CDR3 region is CASSEGLWNTEAFF. Here the CDR3 DNA reads TGTGCCAGCAGTGAAGGTCTCTGGAACACTGAAGCTTTCTTT. The chain recombines TRBV2 with TRBJ1-1; D ambiguous. V was shortened by 1 base and J by 1 base, with 7 bases between the two germline ends. There are 14 residues in the CDR3. CDR1 SNHLY and CDR2 FYNNEI come from the germline V gene. Using reference TRBV2 and TRBJ1-1 for the parts outside the CDR3, the full variable domain is EPEVTQTPSHQVTQMGQEVILRCVPISNHLYFYWYRQILGQKVEFLVSFYNNEISEKSEIFDDQFSVERPDGSNFTLKIRSTKLEDSAMYFCASSEGLWNTEAFFGQGTRLTVV.

The CDR3 region is CASTSDRGHQPQHF. The CDR3 DNA reads TGTGCCAGTACCTCCGACAGGGGGCATCAGCCCCAGCATTTT. This chain joins TRBV19 and TRBJ1-5, with 10 positions matching TRBD1. CDR3 length equals 14 residues. The V gene's germline CDR1 is LNHDA and CDR2 SQIVND (reference sequence). V dropped 7 bases and J dropped 5; count of bases not matched to a gene: 5.

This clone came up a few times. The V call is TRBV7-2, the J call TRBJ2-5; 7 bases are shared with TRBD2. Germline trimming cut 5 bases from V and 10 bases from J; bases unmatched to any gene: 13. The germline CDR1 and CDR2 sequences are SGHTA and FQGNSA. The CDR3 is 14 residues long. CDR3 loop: CASSQVLASQSQYF. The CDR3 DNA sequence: TGTGCCAGCAGCCAGGTACTAGCGTCCCAGAGCCAGTACTTC. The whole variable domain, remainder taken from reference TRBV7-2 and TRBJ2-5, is GAGVSQSPSNKVTEKGKDVELRCDPISGHTALYWYRQSLGQGLEFLIYFQGNSAPDKSGLPSDRFSAERTGGSVSTLTIQRTQQEDSAVYLCASSQVLASQSQYFGPGTRLLVL.

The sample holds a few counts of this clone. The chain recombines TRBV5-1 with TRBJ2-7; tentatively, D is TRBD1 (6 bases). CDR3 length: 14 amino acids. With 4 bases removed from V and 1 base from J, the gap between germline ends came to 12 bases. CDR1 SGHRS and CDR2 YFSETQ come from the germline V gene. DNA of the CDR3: TGCGCCAGCAGCCTAACGACAGGTTCCTACGAGCAGTACTTC. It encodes CASSLTTGSYEQYF.

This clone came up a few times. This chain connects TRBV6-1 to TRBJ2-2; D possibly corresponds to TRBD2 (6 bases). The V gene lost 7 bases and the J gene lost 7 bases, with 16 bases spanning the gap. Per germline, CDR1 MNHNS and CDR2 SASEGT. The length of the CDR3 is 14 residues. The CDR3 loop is CASTPRERGGELFF. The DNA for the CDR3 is TGTGCCAGCACCCCCCGGGAGAGGGGCGGGGAGCTGTTTTTT.

CDR3 loop: CASSPQTSGGNEQFF. Written as DNA, the CDR3 is TGTGCCAGCTCACCGCAGACTAGCGGGGGAAATGAGCAGTTCTTC. The chain recombines TRBV18 with TRBJ2-1; 12 bases are a match to TRBD2. J lost 7 bases, V lost 3 bases, and 4 bases had no gene match. The CDR3 consists of 15 residues. Germline V gene sequence: CDR1 KGHSH, CDR2 LQKENI.

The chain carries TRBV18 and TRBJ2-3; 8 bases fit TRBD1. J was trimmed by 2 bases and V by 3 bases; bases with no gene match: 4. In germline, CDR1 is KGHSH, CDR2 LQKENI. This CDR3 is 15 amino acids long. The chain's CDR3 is CASSPGQDYTDTQYF. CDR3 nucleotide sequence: TGTGCCAGCTCACCGGGACAGGATTACACAGATACGCAGTATTTT. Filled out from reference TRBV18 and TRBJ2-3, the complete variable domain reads NAGVMQNPRHLVRRRGQEARLRCSPMKGHSHVYWYRQLPEEGLKFMVYLQKENIIDESGMPKERFSAEFPKEGPSILRIQQVVRGDSAAYFCASSPGQDYTDTQYFGPGTRLTVL.